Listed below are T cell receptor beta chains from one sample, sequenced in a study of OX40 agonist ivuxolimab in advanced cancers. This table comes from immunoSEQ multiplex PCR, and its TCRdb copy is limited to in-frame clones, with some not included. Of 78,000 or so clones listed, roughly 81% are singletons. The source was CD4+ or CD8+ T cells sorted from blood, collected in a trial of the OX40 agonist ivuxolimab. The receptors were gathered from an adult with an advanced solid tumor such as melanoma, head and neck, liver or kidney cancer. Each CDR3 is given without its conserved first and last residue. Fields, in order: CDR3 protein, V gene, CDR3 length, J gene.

CDR3 protein: ASRYQTNTGELF; V gene: TRBV6-1; CDR3 length: 12; J gene: TRBJ2-2
CDR3 protein: ASSWRLAGVGNEQF; V gene: TRBV7-6; CDR3 length: 14; J gene: TRBJ2-1
CDR3 protein: ASQDTRGVTGELF; V gene: TRBV2; CDR3 length: 13; J gene: TRBJ2-2
CDR3 protein: ASSLESSYEQY; V gene: TRBV11-3; CDR3 length: 11; J gene: TRBJ2-7
CDR3 protein: ASSVGQGAYEQY; V gene: TRBV7-2; CDR3 length: 12; J gene: TRBJ2-7
CDR3 protein: ASSSDPLAGNTGELF; V gene: TRBV2; CDR3 length: 15; J gene: TRBJ2-2
CDR3 protein: ASSYRGGNEKLF; V gene: TRBV6-5; CDR3 length: 12; J gene: TRBJ1-4
CDR3 protein: ASSLAGWETQY; V gene: TRBV5-1; CDR3 length: 11; J gene: TRBJ2-5
CDR3 protein: ASSYFGPGGEKLF; V gene: TRBV6-5; CDR3 length: 13; J gene: TRBJ1-4
CDR3 protein: ASSLRGETQY; V gene: TRBV5-1; CDR3 length: 10; J gene: TRBJ2-5
CDR3 protein: ASSSGSGTYEQY; V gene: TRBV10-1; CDR3 length: 12; J gene: TRBJ2-7
CDR3 protein: ASSRQGYATGELF; V gene: TRBV10-2; CDR3 length: 13; J gene: TRBJ2-2
CDR3 protein: ASSRAGSLGEQY; V gene: TRBV7-9; CDR3 length: 12; J gene: TRBJ2-7
CDR3 protein: ASSLAGSQETQY; V gene: TRBV5-1; CDR3 length: 12; J gene: TRBJ2-5
CDR3 protein: ASSLEAVGGTEAF; V gene: TRBV5-1; CDR3 length: 13; J gene: TRBJ1-1
CDR3 protein: ATSRGGGTFTYNEQF; V gene: TRBV15; CDR3 length: 15; J gene: TRBJ2-1
CDR3 protein: SVELRGGLGEQY; V gene: TRBV29-1; CDR3 length: 12; J gene: TRBJ2-7
CDR3 protein: ASSWQGSSTDTQY; V gene: TRBV5-1; CDR3 length: 13; J gene: TRBJ2-3
CDR3 protein: ASSLGEDYGYT; V gene: TRBV5-1; CDR3 length: 11; J gene: TRBJ1-2
CDR3 protein: ASSDHRQANTEAF; V gene: TRBV25-1; CDR3 length: 13; J gene: TRBJ1-1
CDR3 protein: ASSVDSYNEQF; V gene: TRBV5-4; CDR3 length: 11; J gene: TRBJ2-1
CDR3 protein: SGSWVVTEDTEAF; V gene: TRBV29-1; CDR3 length: 13; J gene: TRBJ1-1
CDR3 protein: ASSLEREASDTQY; V gene: TRBV5-1; CDR3 length: 13; J gene: TRBJ2-3